The 30 T cell receptor beta chains reported below all come from one sample, sequenced in a study of T cell responses to AZD1222 COVID-19 vaccine. Some clones are missing from TCRdb's copy, which holds only in-frame ones; the method was immunoSEQ multiplex PCR. The sample consists of tens of thousands of clones, around 85% of them appearing once. The specimen comprised peripheral blood, sampled on day 0 of AZD1222 vaccination. These receptors all stem from an adult in good health.

The rearrangement joins TRBV4-3 to TRBJ2-1; perhaps D is TRBD1 or TRBD2 (5 bases each). Trimming left V 1 base short and J 8 bases short, with 27 bases between. The length of the CDR3 is 19 residues. Germline CDR1 LGHNA, CDR2 YSLEER. The CDR3 region has the DNA TGCGCCAGCAGCCAAGCAATCCTACGAGCCAGCGGTCGGGGACATGAGCAGTTCTTC. Amino acid sequence: CASSQAILRASGRGHEQFF.

The gene calls are TRBV6-5 and TRBJ1-3; perhaps TRBD1 as D (6 bases). The V end lost 4 bases, the J end lost 4 bases, and 17 bases lay between the germline ends. The CDR3 has 16 amino acids. Germline CDR1 reads MNHEY; CDR2 reads SVGAGI. This CDR3 reads CASSLTRGLGGNTIYF. CDR3 DNA sequence: TGTGCCAGCAGTTTGACTAGGGGGTTAGGAGGAAACACCATATATTTT.

The rearrangement links TRBV7-2 to TRBJ2-5, with 11 bases lining up with TRBD1. Trimming cost V 3 bases and J 5 bases; bases outside gene matches: 2. Germline CDR1 is SGHTA and CDR2 is FQGNSA. The CDR3 loop spans 14 amino acids. DNA of the CDR3: TGTGCCAGCAGCTTGGACAGGGGGCAGGAGACCCAGTACTTC. Its protein product is CASSLDRGQETQYF.

V and J are TRBV2 and TRBJ1-2, with 10 bases matching TRBD1. The trim removed 7 bases at V and 3 bases at J, leaving 8 bases unmatched. The CDR3 loop spans 15 amino acids. Germline CDR1 is SNHLY and CDR2 is FYNNEI. In DNA, the CDR3 is TGTGCCAGCACGGGGGACAGGGGCATCGACTATGGCTACACCTTC. It encodes CASTGDRGIDYGYTF.

The J gene is TRBJ1-2, the V gene TRBV28; the D gene is possibly TRBD1 (5 bases). CDR3 length: 16 amino acids. From germline, CDR1 is MDHEN and CDR2 SYDVKM. Between the trimmed V and J ends, which lost 6 bases and 8 bases, there was a span of 25 bases. The CDR3 DNA follows: TGTGCCAGCAGCTCGACCGGGACCCAAAGGGGAGACGGCTACACCTTC. This translates into CASSSTGTQRGDGYTF.

This clone was seen a few times. The gene calls are TRBV28 and TRBJ2-1; 8 bases match TRBD2. V was clipped by 8 bases and J by 7 bases; unmatched bases: 13. The CDR3 has 15 amino acids. CDR1 and CDR2 from the germline V gene are MDHEN and SYDVKM. The CDR3 is CASPSRAGEWNEQFF. CDR3 coding DNA: TGTGCCAGCCCCAGCCGAGCGGGAGAATGGAATGAGCAGTTCTTC.

On this clone itself: At the DNA level, this CDR3 is encoded by other sequences in the same sample as well. The chain links TRBV7-2 to TRBJ2-5, with 8 positions matching TRBD2. The CDR3 spans 15 residues. V gave up 5 bases and J gave up 2 bases; unmatched junction bases: 7. The V gene's germline CDR1 is SGHTA and CDR2 FQGNSA. For the CDR3, the DNA is TGTGCCAGCAGCCCCCGGCGGGGGGCACAAGAGACCCAGTACTTC. It is translated as CASSPRRGAQETQYF.

CDR3 sequence reads: CASSIVAGGTDTQYF. The DNA of the CDR3 is TGTGCCAGTAGTATTGTAGCGGGAGGCACAGATACGCAGTATTTT. The rearrangement joins TRBV19 to TRBJ2-3; the match to TRBD2 covers 9 bases. Germline CDR1 LNHDA, CDR2 SQIVND (reference sequence). With V trimmed by 3 bases and J by 1 base, 2 bases remained unmatched. This CDR3 spans 15 amino acids.

This clone was observed a single time. The V gene is TRBV2, the J gene TRBJ2-3, with D unresolved. Germline V lookup: CDR1 SNHLY, CDR2 FYNNEI. The germline V and J ends were trimmed by 1 base and 4 bases, with 3 bases remaining between them. The CDR3 loop spans 12 amino acids. CDR3 loop: CASSEVPDTQYF. CDR3 bases: TGTGCCAGCAGTGAAGTGCCAGATACGCAGTATTTT.

V gene TRBV7-2 combines with J gene TRBJ1-4; the D gene is possibly TRBD1 (5 bases). The CDR3 spans 15 residues. V lost 4 bases and J lost 8, with 17 bases in between. The germline gives CDR1 SGHTA, CDR2 FQGNSA. CDR3 nucleotides: TGTGCCAGCAGCTCATCCGCGGGACGGACCGAAAAACTGTTTTTT. This sequence encodes CASSSSAGRTEKLFF.

V is TRBV9 and J is TRBJ1-1; TRBD1 aligns across 7 bases. The CDR3 spans 14 residues. CDR1 is SGDLS and CDR2 is YYNGEE in the germline V gene. J lost 6 bases, V lost 2 bases, and 7 bases had no gene match. DNA of the CDR3: TGTGCCAGCAGCGTGGAAACAGGGGAGGCTGAAGCTTTCTTT. Translated, it gives CASSVETGEAEAFF.

The CDR3 sequence: CASSQGISNQPQHF. As DNA, the CDR3 is TGTGCCAGCAGCCAAGGAATAAGCAATCAGCCCCAGCATTTT. The chain recombines TRBV3-1 (or the pseudogene TRBV3-2) with TRBJ1-5; no reliable D call. Trimming took off 1 base at V and 1 base at J, with 5 bases between the two ends. CDR3 length: 14 amino acids. CDR1 and CDR2 (germline): LGHDT, YNNKEL (reference sequence).

CDR3: CASSPLGAQETQYF. CDR3 nucleotides: TGTGCCAGCAGCCCACTCGGGGCTCAAGAGACCCAGTACTTC. This chain connects TRBV13 to TRBJ2-5, with D tentatively TRBD1 or TRBD2 (5 bases each). CDR3 length: 14 residues. V shed 5 bases and J shed 2 bases, with 12 bases lying between them. Germline CDR1 and CDR2: PRHDT and FYEKMQ (reference sequence).

This clone came up once. The CDR3: CASSELDAPNQPQHF. As DNA, the CDR3 is TGTGCCAGCAGTGAACTCGACGCACCCAATCAGCCCCAGCATTTT. J is TRBJ1-5 and V is TRBV6-1; D gene ambiguous. The CDR3 covers 15 residues. Germline CDR1 MNHNS, CDR2 SASEGT. Trimming shortened V by 2 bases and J by 3 bases, and 11 bases separated the two germline ends.

The chain couples TRBV9 to TRBJ2-7, with TRBD2 identical over 12 bases. This CDR3 has 13 amino acids. The ends lost 7 bases at V and 5 bases at J; junction bases unmatched: 4. The germline V gene has CDR1 SGDLS and CDR2 YYNGEE. The DNA of the CDR3 is TGTGCCAGCTCTACTAGCGGGAGGCACGAGCAGTACTTC. It yields the protein CASSTSGRHEQYF.

The chain links TRBV5-1 to TRBJ2-3; D gene ambiguous. CDR1 is SGHRS and CDR2 is YFSETQ in the germline V gene. Trimming stripped 6 bases from V and 3 bases from J, with 11 bases between. The CDR3 totals 13 residues. The CDR3 DNA follows: TGCGCCAGCAAGCTGGGCCTAACAGATACGCAGTATTTT. This gives the protein CASKLGLTDTQYF.

The rearrangement uses TRBV3-1 (or the pseudogene TRBV3-2) and TRBJ2-7; D is perhaps TRBD2 (5 bases). V was cut by 3 bases and J by 2 bases, with 17 bases left in between. Per the germline V gene, CDR1 is LGHDT and CDR2 is YNNKEL (reference sequence). This CDR3 region has 16 residues. The DNA of the CDR3 is TGTGCCAGCAGCCACGGCTCCCCCGGGGTGGCCTACGAGCAGTACTTC. It specifies CASSHGSPGVAYEQYF.

This sequence joins TRBV6-5 and TRBJ1-1; D uncertain. Germline V CDR1 and CDR2: MNHEY, SVGAGI. The CDR3 length is 13 residues. Trimming took off 5 bases at V and 4 bases at J, with 11 bases between the two ends. For the CDR3, the DNA is TGTGCCAGCAGTCGGACTGTCGGCACTGAAGCTTTCTTT. Its translation is CASSRTVGTEAFF.

This clone is a singleton in its sample. The chain carries TRBV28 and TRBJ1-2; D gene uncertain. This CDR3 is 12 amino acids long. Germline V gene lookup returns CDR1 MDHEN and CDR2 SYDVKM. Trimming cost V 4 bases and J 5 bases, with 8 bases left between them. CDR3 in DNA: TGTGCCAGCAGTTACCTCCCTTATGGCTACACCTTC. Encoded protein: CASSYLPYGYTF.

The chain couples TRBV20-1 to TRBJ2-2; D call uncertain. The CDR3 covers 13 residues. Germline-derived CDR1 and CDR2 are DFQATT and SNEGSKA (reference sequence). V lost 3 bases to trimming and J lost 4 bases, with 9 bases between them. The CDR3 coding sequence is TGCAGTGCTAGTCCCCAGCTCACCGGGGAGCTGTTTTTT. Protein: CSASPQLTGELFF.

This chain joins TRBV3-1 (or the pseudogene TRBV3-2) and TRBJ2-5; weak D call: TRBD1 (8 bases). The CDR3 runs to 15 residues. Trimming left V 7 bases short and J 5 bases short, with 20 bases between. Germline V CDR1 and CDR2: LGHDT, YNNKEL (reference sequence). CDR3 bases: TGTGCCAGCACCCAGGGGGCGGGAGAATTGGAGACCCAGTACTTC. It is translated as CASTQGAGELETQYF.

The genes are TRBV12-3 or TRBV12-4 and TRBJ1-1; no firm D call. The V gene lost 3 bases and the J gene lost 2 bases, with 7 bases spanning the gap. This CDR3 is 13 amino acids long. The DNA of the CDR3 is TGTGCCAGCAGTTTCACAGTCAACACTGAAGCTTTCTTT. This codes for CASSFTVNTEAFF.

This clone was observed once. The chain has TRBV4-3 and TRBJ1-4; the match to TRBD1 covers 7 bases. Germline CDR1 is LGHNA and CDR2 is YSLEER. With V trimmed by 1 base and J by 7 bases, 6 bases remained unmatched. The CDR3 runs 15 residues. The CDR3 sequence is CASSQADRAGEKLFF. The CDR3 DNA sequence: TGCGCCAGCAGCCAAGCCGACAGGGCGGGTGAAAAACTGTTTTTT.

This rearrangement joins TRBV19 to TRBJ1-5; the D gene is possibly TRBD1 (5 bases). The CDR3 is made up of 14 amino acids. V was trimmed by 3 bases and J by 5 bases, leaving 11 bases between them. Germline V gives CDR1 LNHDA, CDR2 SQIVND (reference sequence). CDR3 in DNA: TGTGCCAGTAGTATCTTAGGGGATTATCAGCCCCAGCATTTT. This encodes CASSILGDYQPQHF.

For the CDR3, the DNA is TGTGCCAGCAGCTTAGGACAGGGGCAAGGTCAGCCCCAGCATTTT. Its translation: CASSLGQGQGQPQHF. The rearrangement links TRBV7-2 to TRBJ1-5; 8 nucleotides line up with TRBD1. The CDR3 totals 15 residues. V lost 1 base to trimming and J lost 6 bases; unmatched junction nucleotides: 5. Germline loops: CDR1 SGHTA, CDR2 FQGNSA.

The V and J genes are TRBV19 and TRBJ1-1, with D unresolved. Trimming stripped 4 bases from V and 2 bases from J, with 5 bases between. Germline V lookup: CDR1 LNHDA, CDR2 SQIVND (reference sequence). The CDR3 covers 12 residues. CDR3 nucleotide sequence: TGTGCCAGTAGTAGAGATAACACTGAAGCTTTCTTT. This sequence encodes CASSRDNTEAFF.

This chain connects TRBV7-2 to TRBJ1-5; D is perhaps TRBD1 (5 bases). This CDR3 comprises 15 residues. CDR1 and CDR2 from the germline V gene are SGHTA and FQGNSA. Between the trimmed V and J ends, which lost 5 bases and 8 bases, there was a span of 19 bases. CDR3 sequence (DNA): TGTGCCAGCAGCACCGGGGGGGGGACCCTTAAGCCCCAGCATTTT. Its translation is CASSTGGGTLKPQHF.

This sequence joins TRBV20-1 and TRBJ2-2; no definite D call. V was trimmed by 3 bases and J by 7 bases, leaving 6 bases between them. The CDR3 length is 11 residues. Germline lookup yields CDR1 DFQATT and CDR2 SNEGSKA (reference sequence). The CDR3: CSARVGGELFF. CDR3 sequence (DNA): TGCAGTGCTAGGGTCGGCGGGGAGCTGTTTTTT.

This clone was seen a single time. The CDR3: CASSSPGLAAYEQYF. The CDR3 coding sequence is TGTGCCAGCAGTTCTCCCGGACTAGCGGCCTACGAGCAGTACTTC. The chain employs TRBV6-5 and TRBJ2-7; 10 bases line up with TRBD2. Germline values: CDR1 MNHEY, CDR2 SVGAGI. This CDR3 spans 15 amino acids. With 4 bases clipped from V and 2 bases from J, the junction kept 5 bases outside the gene matches.

The V call is TRBV5-1, the J call TRBJ2-3; D gene unclear. V shed 2 bases and J shed 2 bases, with 6 bases lying between them. This CDR3 has 13 amino acids. The germline CDR1 and CDR2 sequences are SGHRS and YFSETQ. CDR3 sequence reads: CASSLQPTDTQYF. CDR3 in DNA: TGCGCCAGCAGCTTACAACCCACAGATACGCAGTATTTT.